This T cell receptor beta chain originates from a study of T-cell reconstitution after alpha-beta-depleted transplantation in children. Findings and caveats of the study: Among T cells one year after transplant, newly produced cells accounted for most counts and diversity. After transplant, high TCRbeta diversity at day 60 in some patients arose from surviving recipient T cells and thymic progenitors.

As concerns this clonotype: Its antigen is still unknown.

Researchers prepared the TCRbeta library using unique molecular identifiers, the study reports. TCRdb re-called the PCR reads with MiXCR, one entry per CDR3 protein. The sample contains hundreds of thousands of distinct CDR3 sequences, 7.5% to 9.5% of which appear only once. The germline gives CDR1 SGHRS, CDR2 YFSETQ. Trimming removed 0 bases at V and 1 base at J, with 12 bases between. CDR3 length: 16 residues. The sequence was collected from a male patient aged 2-15 years who had a stem cell transplant for acute myeloid leukemia, so the T cells may come from the graft donor. This sequence joins TRBV5-1 and TRBJ2-3; D perhaps matches TRBD1 (6 bases). The sample here was PBMCs, mostly from graft donor cells, taken 360 days after TCRalphabeta/CD19-depleted stem cell transplant. The CDR3, as DNA: TGCGCCAGCAGCTTGGAGGGGGTAATGGGCACAGATACGCAGTATTTT. Translated, it gives CASSLEGVMGTDTQYF.